This T cell receptor (beta chain) was obtained from a study of cytomegalovirus exposure and HLA in healthy donors. In regard to this clone: Its specificity is unknown.

The germline V gene has CDR1 SGHRS and CDR2 YFSETQ. Unmatched junction bases numbered 9, after V lost 0 bases and J lost 6 bases. This CDR3 comprises 15 residues. Amplification used 60 Vbeta primers and 13 Jbeta primers. The data were produced by immunoSEQ multiplex PCR, yet TCRdb's version contains in-frame clones alone and is incomplete. The sample records approximately 130,000 clones, around 77% being singletons. Whole-study results and caveats: Later analysis suggested links between common viral pathogens and several top significant clusters.

These donors counted as nominally healthy when sampled, but unrecorded immune exposures were likely. This rearrangement joins TRBV5-1 to TRBJ2-7; 7 bases fit TRBD2. Sequenced material: PBMCs. The receptor was derived from a man between 50 and 59 years old in good health and CMV-seronegative. The CDR3 loop reads CASSLDPAGSLEQYF. The CDR3 region has the DNA TGCGCCAGCAGCTTGGACCCAGCGGGATCTCTCGAGCAGTACTTC.